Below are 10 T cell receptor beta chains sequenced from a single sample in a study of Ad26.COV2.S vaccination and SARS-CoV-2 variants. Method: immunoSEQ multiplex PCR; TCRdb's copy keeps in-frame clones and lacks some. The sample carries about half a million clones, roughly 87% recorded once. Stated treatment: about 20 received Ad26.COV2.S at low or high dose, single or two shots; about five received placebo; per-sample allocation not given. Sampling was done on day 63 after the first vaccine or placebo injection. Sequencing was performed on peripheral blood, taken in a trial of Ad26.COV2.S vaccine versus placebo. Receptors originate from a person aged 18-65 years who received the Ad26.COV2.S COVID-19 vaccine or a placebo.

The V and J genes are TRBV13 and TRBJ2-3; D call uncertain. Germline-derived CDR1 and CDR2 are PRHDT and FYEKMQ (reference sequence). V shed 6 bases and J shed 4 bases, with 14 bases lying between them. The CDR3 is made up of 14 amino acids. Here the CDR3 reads CASSFPGRPDTQYF. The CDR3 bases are TGTGCCAGCAGTTTCCCGGGTAGGCCAGATACGCAGTATTTT.

CDR3 nucleotides: TGTGCCAGCAGTTACTCTTGGGGAAGATACGAGCAGTACTTC. Its protein product is CASSYSWGRYEQYF. V is TRBV6-5 and J is TRBJ2-7; D ambiguous. V lost 0 bases and J 4 bases, leaving 10 bases between the germline ends. Germline CDR1 is MNHEY and CDR2 is SVGAGI. The CDR3 runs to 14 residues.

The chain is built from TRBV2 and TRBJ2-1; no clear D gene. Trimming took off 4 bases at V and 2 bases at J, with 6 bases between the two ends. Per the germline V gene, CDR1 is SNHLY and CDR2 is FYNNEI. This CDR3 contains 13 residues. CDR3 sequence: CASSGDTYNEQFF. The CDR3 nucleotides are TGTGCCAGCAGTGGAGACACCTACAATGAGCAGTTCTTC.

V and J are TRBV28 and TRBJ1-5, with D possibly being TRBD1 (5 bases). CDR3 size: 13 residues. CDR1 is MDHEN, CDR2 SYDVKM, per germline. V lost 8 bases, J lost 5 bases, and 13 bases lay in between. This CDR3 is CASQGDGYQPQHF. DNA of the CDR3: TGTGCCAGCCAGGGAGACGGGTATCAGCCCCAGCATTTT.

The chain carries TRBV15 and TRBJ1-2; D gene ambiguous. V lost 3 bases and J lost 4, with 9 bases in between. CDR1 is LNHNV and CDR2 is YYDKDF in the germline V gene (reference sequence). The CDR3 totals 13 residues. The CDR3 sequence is CATSRDGPYGYTF. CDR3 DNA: TGTGCCACCAGCAGGGACGGACCCTATGGCTACACCTTC.

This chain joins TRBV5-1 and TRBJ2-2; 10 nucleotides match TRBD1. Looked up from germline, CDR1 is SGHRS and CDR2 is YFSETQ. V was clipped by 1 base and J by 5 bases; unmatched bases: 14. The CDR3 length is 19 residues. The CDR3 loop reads CASSLSPGTGAGGTGELFF. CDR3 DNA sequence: TGCGCCAGCAGCTTGAGTCCCGGGACAGGGGCCGGGGGAACCGGGGAGCTGTTTTTT.

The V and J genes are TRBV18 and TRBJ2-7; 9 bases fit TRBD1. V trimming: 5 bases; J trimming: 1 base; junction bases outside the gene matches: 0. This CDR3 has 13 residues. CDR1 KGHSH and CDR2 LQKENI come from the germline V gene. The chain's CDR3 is CASSGTGSYEQYF. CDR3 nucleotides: TGTGCCAGCTCAGGGACAGGGTCCTACGAGCAGTACTTC. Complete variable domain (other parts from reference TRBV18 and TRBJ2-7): NAGVMQNPRHLVRRRGQEARLRCSPMKGHSHVYWYRQLPEEGLKFMVYLQKENIIDESGMPKERFSAEFPKEGPSILRIQQVVRGDSAAYFCASSGTGSYEQYFGPGTRLTVT.

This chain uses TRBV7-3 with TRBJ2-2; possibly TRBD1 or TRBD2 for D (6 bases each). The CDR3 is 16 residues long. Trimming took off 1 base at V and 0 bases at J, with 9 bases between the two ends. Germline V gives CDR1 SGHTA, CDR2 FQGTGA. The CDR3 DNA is TGTGCCAGCAGCTTAATGGGGGGCCCGAACACCGGGGAGCTGTTTTTT. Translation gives CASSLMGGPNTGELFF.

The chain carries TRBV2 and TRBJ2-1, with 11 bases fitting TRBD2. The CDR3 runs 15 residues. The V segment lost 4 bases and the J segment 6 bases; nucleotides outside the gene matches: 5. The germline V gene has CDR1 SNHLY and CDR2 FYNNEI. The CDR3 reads CASSAFSGRANEQFF. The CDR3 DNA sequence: TGTGCCAGCAGTGCCTTTAGCGGGAGGGCCAATGAGCAGTTCTTC. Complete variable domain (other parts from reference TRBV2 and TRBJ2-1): EPEVTQTPSHQVTQMGQEVILRCVPISNHLYFYWYRQILGQKVEFLVSFYNNEISEKSEIFDDQFSVERPDGSNFTLKIRSTKLEDSAMYFCASSAFSGRANEQFFGPGTRLTVL.

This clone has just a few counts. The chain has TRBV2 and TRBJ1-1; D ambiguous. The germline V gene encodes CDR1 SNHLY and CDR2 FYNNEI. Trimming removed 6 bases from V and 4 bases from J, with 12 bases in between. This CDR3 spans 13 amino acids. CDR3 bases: TGTGCCAGCAGGGTTGGGGAAGTCACTGAAGCTTTCTTT. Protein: CASRVGEVTEAFF.